The sequence of this TCR beta chain was determined in a study of blood T cell repertoires in COVID-19. Study-level background: Samples of COVID-19 (acute and convalescent) were obtained from the United States, Italy and Spain.

As originally analysed: Amplification of reference gene primers provided the estimated nucleated cell counts. Libraries were prepared by immunoSEQ multiplex PCR; TCRdb keeps only in-frame clonotypes and omits some of them. The V and J calls and clone size come from that table; D and trimming were worked out from the DNA. Of about 380,000 clones listed, 80% to 90% are singletons. Sequenced input: PBMCs or T cells enriched from blood (not recorded which). This TCR was sampled from a man aged 30 to 45 who had recovered from COVID-19.

CDR3 nucleotide sequence: TGTGCCAGCAGCCTCGGGGGGCCTGGTGAAGCTTTCTTT. Translating gives CASSLGGPGEAFF. J is TRBJ1-1 and V is TRBV11-1, with a weak D call TRBD1 (6 bases). V was cut by 5 bases and J by 7 bases, with 14 bases left in between. Germline-derived CDR1 and CDR2 are SGHAT and FQDESV (reference sequence). The CDR3 extends over 13 amino acids.